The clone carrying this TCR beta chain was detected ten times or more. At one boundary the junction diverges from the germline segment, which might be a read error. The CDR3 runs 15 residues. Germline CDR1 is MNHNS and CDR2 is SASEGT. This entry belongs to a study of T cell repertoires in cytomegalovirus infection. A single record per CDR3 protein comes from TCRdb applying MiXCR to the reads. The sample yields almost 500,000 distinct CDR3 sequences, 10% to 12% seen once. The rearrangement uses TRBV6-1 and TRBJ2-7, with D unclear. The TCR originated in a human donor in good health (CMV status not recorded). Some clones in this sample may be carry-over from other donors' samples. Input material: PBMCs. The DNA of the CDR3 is TGTGCCAGCAGCCTAGACCCCTCACTTTTGGACCGTCTAGGCTTC. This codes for CASSLDPSLLDRLGF.